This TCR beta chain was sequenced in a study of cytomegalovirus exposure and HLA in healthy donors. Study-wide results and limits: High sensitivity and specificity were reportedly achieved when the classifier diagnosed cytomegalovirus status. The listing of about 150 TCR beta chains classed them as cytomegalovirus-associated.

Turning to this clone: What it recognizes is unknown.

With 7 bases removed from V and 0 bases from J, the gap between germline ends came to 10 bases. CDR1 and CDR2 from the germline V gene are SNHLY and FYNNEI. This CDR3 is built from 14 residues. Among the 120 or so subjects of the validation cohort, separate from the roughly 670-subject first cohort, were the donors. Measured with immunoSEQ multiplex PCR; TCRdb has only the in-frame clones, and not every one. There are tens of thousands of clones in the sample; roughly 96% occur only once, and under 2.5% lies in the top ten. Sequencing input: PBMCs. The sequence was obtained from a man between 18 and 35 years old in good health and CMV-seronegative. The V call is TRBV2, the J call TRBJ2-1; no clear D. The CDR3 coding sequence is TGTGCCAGCATGGTGGCCTTCTCCTACAATGAGCAGTTCTTC. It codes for CASMVAFSYNEQFF.